This T cell receptor (beta chain) was captured by sequencing in a study of blood T cell repertoires in COVID-19. Background on the study: Donors in the United States, Italy and Spain gave samples during acute or convalescent COVID-19. The cDNA or gDNA used as material had been derived from T cells, B-cell-depleted T cells, or PBMCs.

Methods used by the authors: For nucleated cells, counts were estimated from reference gene primer amplification. Profiling relied on immunoSEQ multiplex PCR, and the TCRdb table lists in-frame clones only, not all of them. V and J calls and clone size follow that table, whereas D and trimming were derived from the DNA. The sample lists approximately 300,000 clones, about nine tenths occurring once. Enrollment of patients from Seattle took place during active infection, with longitudinal follow-up. CDR3 length equals 14 residues. V was pared by 6 bases and J by 7 bases, with 18 bases between. From germline, CDR1 is MDHEN and CDR2 SYDVKM.

The rearrangement uses TRBV28 and TRBJ1-2; D possibly corresponds to TRBD1 (6 bases). This sequence originates from a woman in her twenties or thirties with COVID-19, enrolled during active disease. Material: peripheral blood. The CDR3 region is CASSPGRLQGGYTF. The CDR3 nucleotides read TGTGCCAGCAGCCCCGGACGCCTACAGGGTGGCTACACCTTC.